The next 4 T cell receptor beta chains were all read from a single sample in a study of control samples from healthy donors and cancer patients. TCRdb's table, derived via immunoSEQ multiplex PCR, lists solely in-frame clones and lacks some. Among under 100,000 clones listed, around 90% were seen once. Sequencing input: blood. The origin of the receptors is a woman in her 70s in good health.

This sequence joins TRBV6-2 or TRBV6-3 and TRBJ1-5; D not certain. The ends were cut back, 5 bases at V and 7 bases at J, with 18 bases in the middle. Germline V gene data show CDR1 as MNHEY and CDR2 as SVGEGT. The CDR3 runs 15 residues. CDR3 DNA: TGTGCCAGCAGTCCACGGGCCGCCCATAGGCAGCCCCAGCATTTT. Translating gives CASSPRAAHRQPQHF.

This rearrangement joins TRBV6-1 to TRBJ1-2; D is possibly TRBD1 (5 bases). The germline CDR1 and CDR2 sequences are MNHNS and SASEGT. The CDR3 covers 16 residues. Trimming shortened V by 0 bases and J by 4 bases, and 15 bases separated the two germline ends. The CDR3 loop is CASSEALVSGTYGYTF. DNA of the CDR3: TGTGCCAGCAGTGAAGCGCTGGTATCAGGGACCTATGGCTACACCTTC.

The chain employs TRBV3-1 (or the pseudogene TRBV3-2) and TRBJ1-1; possibly TRBD1 for D (5 bases). CDR1 LGHDT and CDR2 YNNKEL come from the germline V gene (reference sequence). CDR3 length: 16 residues. Trimming took off 0 bases at V and 0 bases at J, with 11 bases between the two ends. In nucleotides, the CDR3 is TGTGCCAGCAGCCAAGAAAGGACAATTGTGAACACTGAAGCTTTCTTT. This sequence encodes CASSQERTIVNTEAFF.

The chain joins TRBV15 to TRBJ1-2; no clear D. This CDR3 is 14 amino acids long. CDR1 is LNHNV and CDR2 is YYDKDF in the germline V gene (reference sequence). Trimming pared 0 bases from V and 5 bases from J, leaving 10 bases between. Written as DNA, the CDR3 is TGTGCCACCAGCAGAGAGGGATCTTTGTATGGCTACACCTTC. Encoded protein: CATSREGSLYGYTF.